This T cell receptor (beta chain) appears in the sequencing data of a study of cytomegalovirus exposure and HLA in healthy donors (dated by TCRdb to the late 2010s). Notes on the research overall: An earlier analysis of some 500 of the donors reported approximately 300 Gb of sequence data and 100 million to 130 million unique TCR beta sequences from roughly 180 million T cells. Approximately 300 gigabases of sequencing data and around 85 million unique TCR sequences made up an early release that covered nearly 650 HLA-typed donors. Of the 350 to 450 genotyped donors, 70% to 90% were placed in the genetic ancestry cluster associated with self-reported Caucasian donors. The study aimed to test whether signatures of past pathogen exposure could be identified by cataloging public T cell receptors. The study used immunosequencing to profile the T cell repertoires of 600 to 850 subjects and linked those repertoires to cytomegalovirus serostatus. Besides the first cohort of roughly 700 subjects, a separate validation cohort made up of around 120 different subjects was used. High-throughput TCR immunosequencing, statistical association of individual TCRs with disease status, and machine learning were combined to predict cytomegalovirus infection status. A later analysis re-analyzed previously published TCR beta repertoires from 666 donors and added high-resolution HLA genotyping to study TCR occurrence patterns. Rather than drawing on any new phenotypic data, the later analysis identified candidate immune exposures from TCR beta sequences and the way those sequences occurred across donors. An earlier analysis of roughly 600 of the donors used high-throughput TCR beta sequencing to judge whether each TCR beta V gene segment behaved as functional or pseudogenic. Donor age, sex, ethnicity and CMV serostatus were collected together with the repertoire data. In a later genetic analysis, genome-wide SNP genotypes for about 55% of the roughly 700 donors were used, and that subset was treated as a discovery cohort. All discovery cohort repertoires had been generated using a single sequencing platform. Class I and class II HLA loci were covered by the typing at four-digit resolution. The number of donors typed differed by locus, with roughly 629-640 for A, B, C, DRB1 and DQB1, roughly 550 for DQA1, about 610 for DPA1, and over 400 for DPB1. Four or five DR-DQ haplotypes were handled as single units for association and clustering because linkage in the cohort was strong. On average, 235,054 unique TCR beta nucleotide sequences were sequenced per donor among about 400 genotyped donors of the cohort, with 15% to 20% of those sequences being non-productive.

In the germline V gene, CDR1 corresponds to MNHEY and CDR2 to SVGAGI. Measured from the cysteine to the phenylalanine, the CDR3 is 15 residues long. Only the CDR3 part of the read is kept: 45 bases, read in frame from the first base. V was cut back by 0 bases and J by 4 bases, leaving a gap of 12 bases between them. The cohort comprised around 700 healthy bone marrow donors. At the time of sampling, all cohort members were nominally healthy, though unrecorded immune exposures were likely present. The donor was CMV seronegative and belonged to the group of 380 or so seronegative cohort members. A peripheral blood sample was collected from each donor, and TCR beta sequencing was performed on peripheral blood mononuclear cells. The Qiagen DNeasy Blood Extraction Kit was used to extract genomic DNA from the blood cell samples. Library method: the immunoSEQ multiplex PCR assay. For the multiplex PCR, a mixture combining 60 forward primers for TCR Vbeta segments and 13 reverse primers for TCR Jbeta segments was used. A multiplex PCR assay on genomic DNA amplified the CDR3 region of rearranged TCR beta genes. The amplified TCR beta libraries were sequenced on the Illumina HiSeq System as 87-base-pair reads. Under the source paper's analysis protocol: A later analysis tallied around 82 million unique TCR beta chains across the 700 or so repertoires, and approximately 12 million of those chains were shared by two or more donors. Raw reads were error-corrected and collapsed into unique sequences with a nearest-neighbor algorithm that merged closely related sequences to remove PCR and sequencing errors. V, D and J gene segments were assigned by aligning CDR3 sequences to IMGT reference sequences. Each retained sequence needed at least a six-nucleotide match to both a V gene segment and a J gene segment. Rearrangements were classified as productive when the CDR3 lacked stop codons and remained in frame with V and J, and all other rearrangements were classified as non-productive. CDR3 was defined by IMGT convention, running from the second conserved V-encoded cysteine to the conserved J-encoded phenylalanine. The earlier analysis of about 610 of the donors excluded sequences that lacked an unambiguous match to a single V gene segment. In an earlier analysis of some 590 of the donors, a V segment was called functional when productive rearrangements were above 56.7%, and segregating when the standard deviation between donors exceeded 5%. A statistical classification framework was developed to diagnose cytomegalovirus status using the catalog of TCR beta chain sequences. V and J gene assignment, in a later analysis, came from comparing TCR nucleotide sequences with IMGT/GENE-DB human TR gene sequences. A later analysis assigned CDR3 sequences and most-parsimonious VDJ recombination scenarios with the TCRdist pipeline. In a later analysis, each TCR beta chain was defined by its CDR3 amino acid sequence together with its V-gene family, and reads without a unique V-gene family were excluded. As a way to deal with suspected cross-contamination and a sequencing artifact, a later analysis dropped 450 to 700 nucleotide sequences that were highly shared and had low generation probability. In a later analysis, a clonal expansion index was calculated for each public chain from normalized within-repertoire ranks of inferred template counts. In a later analysis, generation probabilities were computed using a VDJ recombination model fitted to out-of-frame rearrangements, and the results were checked against IGoR. In a later analysis, TCR-TCR, TCR-HLA and TCR-CMV co-occurrence was scored with hypergeometric tests, and a repertoire-size bias correction was applied to TCR pairs. False discovery rates were estimated in a later analysis by permuting HLA or CMV assignments 20 times. In a later analysis, co-occurring TCRs were grouped using DBSCAN, with TCRdist sequence similarity added in when clustering inside HLA-allele-positive subsets. Repertoires with fewer than 30,000 or more than 120,000 public chains, plus five repertoires with anomalous nucleotide sharing, were excluded from co-occurrence clustering. The immuneACCESS repertoire file appears here via TCRdb, limited to in-frame rearrangements. These files lack a portion of the clones; in checked studies, under half of the deficit traces to unresolved V genes, and the cause of the others is not known. The V and J calls and clone size come from that table; D and trimming were worked out from the DNA. This sample is represented by fewer than 110,000 clones; 81% of them were singletons. The ten largest clones capture 2% to 2.5% of the sample.

What the work shows at the level of the full study, not this receptor alone: A later genetic analysis associated a missense DCLRE1C variant with V-gene and J-gene trimming of TCR beta chains, and an independent cohort replicated the association. It was suggested by the authors that the approach could potentially be generalized to other disease states and immunological phenotypes. In the study, 150 to 200 TCR beta chains were listed as associated with cytomegalovirus. A later analysis found that most CMV-associated TCR beta chains appeared HLA-restricted, with HLA associations seemingly driven largely by CMV exposure. A group of highly shared sequence variants was considered likely to be a technical artifact of the sequencing pipeline. Because counts were too low, seventeen rarely observed V segments, including chromosome 9 orphons, were left out of the earlier analysis of 587 of the donors. In both the original and validation cohorts, the classifier was reported to diagnose cytomegalovirus status with high specificity and sensitivity. In a later analysis, several top co-occurrence clusters were reported to appear linked to parvovirus B19, influenza, CMV and Epstein-Barr virus. Because the 87-base-pair reads could not distinguish some IMGT-functional V segments, including TRBV6-2 and TRBV6-3, those segments were excluded. The only immune exposure information available for the cohort was CMV serostatus. The cohort was sequenced for TCR beta chains only, and without alpha or paired-chain data the features that could be detected were limited. At a false discovery rate of 0.05, a later analysis linked some 18,000 TCR beta sequences to specific HLA alleles. A later analysis found that HLA-associated TCR beta chains were more clonally expanded and had lower generation probabilities than equally common non-associated chains. In a later analysis, the rate of TCR association differed among HLA loci, with DRB1 alleles having the most associated TCRs and HLA-C alleles having the fewest. Across donors, most TCR sequences were observed very rarely, whereas some public TCRs were present in many individuals. Sequencing depth was assumed to be roughly uniform across donors in the presence/absence analyses, though that assumption may not hold. Correlated functional status among segregating V segments might be attributable to linkage disequilibrium, but an unknown experimental factor could not be ruled out. When HLA alleles, especially DR and DQ, strongly co-occurred, TCR associations were difficult to assign to individual alleles. Three of the identified cytomegalovirus-associated TCR beta chains were confirmed in vitro to be specific for cytomegalovirus antigens. A later genetic analysis reported fewer N-insertions in productive TCRs among donors in an Asian-associated ancestry cluster than the roughly 690-donor mean. In an earlier analysis of approximately 590 of the donors, most TCR beta V segments appeared in productive rearrangements about 87% or about 30% of the time, broadly matching IMGT annotations. A further reported finding was that TCR beta sequences accurately predicted the HLA-A and HLA-B alleles for most subjects in the first cohort. HLA typing was unavailable for some donors at each locus, so association tests used only the typed subset.

A note on this clone: What antigen it recognizes has not been identified. No qualities accompany the bases; no much larger clone lies one base away.

This receptor was identified in a man aged 25-45 years in good health and CMV-seronegative. This sequence uses TRBV6-5 and TRBJ1-2, with TRBD1 perhaps the D gene, on 5 matching bases. Sequenced input: PBMCs. The CDR3 protein: CASSYSGGRIYGYTF. The nucleotides read TGTGCCAGCAGTTACTCGGGGGGACGGATCTATGGCTACACCTTC.